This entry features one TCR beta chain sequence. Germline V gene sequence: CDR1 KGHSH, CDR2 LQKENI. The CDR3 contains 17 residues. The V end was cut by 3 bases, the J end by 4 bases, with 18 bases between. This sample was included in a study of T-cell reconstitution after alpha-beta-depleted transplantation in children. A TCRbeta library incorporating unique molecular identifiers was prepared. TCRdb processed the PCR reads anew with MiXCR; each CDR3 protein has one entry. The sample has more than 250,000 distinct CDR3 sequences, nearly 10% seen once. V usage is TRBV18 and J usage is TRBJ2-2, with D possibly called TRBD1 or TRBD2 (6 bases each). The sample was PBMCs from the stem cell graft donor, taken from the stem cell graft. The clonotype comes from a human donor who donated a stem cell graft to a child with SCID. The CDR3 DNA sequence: TGTGCCAGCTCACCGACGGGGGCGCCTGAACGCACCGGGGAGCTGTTTTTT. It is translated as CASSPTGAPERTGELFF.